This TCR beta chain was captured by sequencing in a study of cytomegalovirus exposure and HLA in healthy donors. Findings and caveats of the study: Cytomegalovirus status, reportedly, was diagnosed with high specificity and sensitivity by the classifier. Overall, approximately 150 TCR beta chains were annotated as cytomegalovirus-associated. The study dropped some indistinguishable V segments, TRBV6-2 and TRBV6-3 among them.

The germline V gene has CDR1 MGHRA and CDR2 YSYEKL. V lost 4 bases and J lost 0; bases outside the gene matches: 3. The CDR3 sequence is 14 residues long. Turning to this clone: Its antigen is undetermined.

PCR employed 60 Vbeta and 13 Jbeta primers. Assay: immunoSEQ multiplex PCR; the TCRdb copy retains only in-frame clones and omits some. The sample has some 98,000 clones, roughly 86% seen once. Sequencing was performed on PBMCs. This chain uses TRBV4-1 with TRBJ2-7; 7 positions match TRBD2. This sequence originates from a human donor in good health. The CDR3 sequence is CASSRGGTSYEQYF. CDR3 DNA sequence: TGCGCCAGCAGCCGCGGGGGTACCTCCTACGAGCAGTACTTC.